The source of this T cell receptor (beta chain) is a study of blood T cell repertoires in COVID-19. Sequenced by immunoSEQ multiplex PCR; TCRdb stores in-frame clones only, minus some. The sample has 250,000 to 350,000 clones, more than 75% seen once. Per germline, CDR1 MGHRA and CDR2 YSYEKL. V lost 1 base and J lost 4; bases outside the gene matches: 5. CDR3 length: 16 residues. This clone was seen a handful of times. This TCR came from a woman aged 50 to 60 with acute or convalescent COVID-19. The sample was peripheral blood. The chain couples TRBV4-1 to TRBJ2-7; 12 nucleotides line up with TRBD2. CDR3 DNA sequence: TGCGCCAGCAGCCAAGTTCTAGCGGGAGGGCCGTACGAGCAGTACTTC. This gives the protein CASSQVLAGGPYEQYF.